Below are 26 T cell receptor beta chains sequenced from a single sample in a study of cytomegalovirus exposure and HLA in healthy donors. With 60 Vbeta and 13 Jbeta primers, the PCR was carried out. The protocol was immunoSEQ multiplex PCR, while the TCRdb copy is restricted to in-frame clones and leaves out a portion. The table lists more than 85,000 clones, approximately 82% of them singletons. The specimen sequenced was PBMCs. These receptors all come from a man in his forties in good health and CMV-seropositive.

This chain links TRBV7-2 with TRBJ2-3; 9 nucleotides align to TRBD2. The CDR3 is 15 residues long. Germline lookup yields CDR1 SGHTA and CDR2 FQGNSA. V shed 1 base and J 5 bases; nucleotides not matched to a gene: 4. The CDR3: CASSLGLAAGDTQYF. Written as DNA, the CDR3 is TGTGCCAGCAGCTTAGGACTAGCGGCGGGAGATACGCAGTATTTT.

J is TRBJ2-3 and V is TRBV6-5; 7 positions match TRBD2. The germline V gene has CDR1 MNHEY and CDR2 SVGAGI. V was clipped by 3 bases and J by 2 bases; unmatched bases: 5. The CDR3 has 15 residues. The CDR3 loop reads CASSYEGGPTDTQYF. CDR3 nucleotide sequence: TGTGCCAGCAGTTATGAGGGAGGGCCCACAGATACGCAGTATTTT.

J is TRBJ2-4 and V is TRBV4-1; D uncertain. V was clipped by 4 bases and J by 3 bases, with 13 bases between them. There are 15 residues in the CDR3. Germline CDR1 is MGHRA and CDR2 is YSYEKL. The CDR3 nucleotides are TGCGCCAGCAGCCCCATCCCTATTGGCAAAAACATTCAGTACTTC. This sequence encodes CASSPIPIGKNIQYF.

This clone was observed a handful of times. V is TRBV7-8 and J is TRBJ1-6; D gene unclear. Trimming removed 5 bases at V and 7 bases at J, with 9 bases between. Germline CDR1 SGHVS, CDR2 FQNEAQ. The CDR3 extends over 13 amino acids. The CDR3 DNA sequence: TGTGCCAGCAGCCTCCCGGGGAATTCACCCCTCCACTTT. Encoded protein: CASSLPGNSPLHF.

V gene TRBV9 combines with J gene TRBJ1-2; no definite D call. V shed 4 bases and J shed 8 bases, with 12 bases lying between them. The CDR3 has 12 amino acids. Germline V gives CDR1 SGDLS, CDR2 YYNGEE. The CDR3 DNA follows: TGTGCCAGCAGCCCGGCCTCAGGAGGCTACACCTTC. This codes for CASSPASGGYTF.

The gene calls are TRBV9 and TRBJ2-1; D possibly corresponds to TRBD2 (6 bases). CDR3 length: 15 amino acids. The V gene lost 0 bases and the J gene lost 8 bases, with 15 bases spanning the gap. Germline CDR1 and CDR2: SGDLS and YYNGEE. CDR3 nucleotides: TGTGCCAGCAGCGTAGTCGGGAGTGCCCTGCATGAGCAGTTCTTC. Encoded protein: CASSVVGSALHEQFF.

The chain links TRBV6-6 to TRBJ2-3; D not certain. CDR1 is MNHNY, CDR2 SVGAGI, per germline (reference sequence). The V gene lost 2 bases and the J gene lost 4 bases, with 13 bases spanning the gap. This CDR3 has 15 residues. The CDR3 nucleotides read TGTGCCAGCAGTTACGGGCTCTCTGTAGCAGATACGCAGTATTTT. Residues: CASSYGLSVADTQYF.

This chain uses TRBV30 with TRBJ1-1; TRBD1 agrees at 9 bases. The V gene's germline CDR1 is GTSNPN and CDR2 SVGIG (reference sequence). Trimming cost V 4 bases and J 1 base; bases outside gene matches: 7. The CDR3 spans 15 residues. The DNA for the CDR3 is TGTGCCTGGATGCCCGGGACAGGGAGGAACACTGAAGCTTTCTTT. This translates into CAWMPGTGRNTEAFF.

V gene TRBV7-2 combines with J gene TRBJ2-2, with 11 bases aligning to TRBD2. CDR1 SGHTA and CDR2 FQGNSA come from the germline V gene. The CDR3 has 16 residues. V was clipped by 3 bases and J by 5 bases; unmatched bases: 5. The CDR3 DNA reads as TGTGCCAGCAGCTTCCCGGGACTAGCGGAGACCGGGGAGCTGTTTTTT. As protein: CASSFPGLAETGELFF.

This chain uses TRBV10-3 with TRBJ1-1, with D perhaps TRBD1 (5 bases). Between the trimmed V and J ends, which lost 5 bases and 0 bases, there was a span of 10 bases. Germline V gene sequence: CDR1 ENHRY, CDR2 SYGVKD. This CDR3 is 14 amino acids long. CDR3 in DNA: TGTGCCATCAGTCCGGACACCCTGAACACTGAAGCTTTCTTT. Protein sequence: CAISPDTLNTEAFF.

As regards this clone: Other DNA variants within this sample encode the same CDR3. The CDR3 sequence is CSVGGRLNTEAFF. CDR3 nucleotide sequence: TGCAGCGTGGGGGGACGGCTGAACACTGAAGCTTTCTTT. This chain joins TRBV29-1 and TRBJ1-1, with D perhaps TRBD1 (5 bases). The CDR3 sequence is 13 residues long. Germline V gene sequence: CDR1 SQVTM, CDR2 ANQGSEA. V was clipped by 6 bases and J by 0 bases, with 11 bases between them.

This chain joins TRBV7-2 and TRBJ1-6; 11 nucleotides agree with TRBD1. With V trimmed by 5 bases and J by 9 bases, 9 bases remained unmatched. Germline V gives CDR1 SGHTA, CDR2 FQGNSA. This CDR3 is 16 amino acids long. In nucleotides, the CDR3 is TGTGCCAGCAGCCCCACCGGGACAGGGGGGCGTTCACCCCTCCACTTT. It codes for CASSPTGTGGRSPLHF.

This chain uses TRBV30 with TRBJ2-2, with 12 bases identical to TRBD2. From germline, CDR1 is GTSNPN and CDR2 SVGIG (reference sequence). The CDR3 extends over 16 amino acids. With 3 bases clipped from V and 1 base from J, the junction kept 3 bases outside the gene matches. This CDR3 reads CAWRLAGGGNTGELFF. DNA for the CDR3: TGTGCCTGGAGGCTAGCGGGAGGGGGGAACACCGGGGAGCTGTTTTTT.

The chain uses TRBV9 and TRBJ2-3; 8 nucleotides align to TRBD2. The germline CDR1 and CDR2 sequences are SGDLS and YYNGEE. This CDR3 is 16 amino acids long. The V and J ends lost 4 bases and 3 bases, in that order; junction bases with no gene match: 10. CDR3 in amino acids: CASSTRAGDSTDTQYF. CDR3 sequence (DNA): TGTGCCAGCAGCACCCGAGCGGGAGACTCGACAGATACGCAGTATTTT.

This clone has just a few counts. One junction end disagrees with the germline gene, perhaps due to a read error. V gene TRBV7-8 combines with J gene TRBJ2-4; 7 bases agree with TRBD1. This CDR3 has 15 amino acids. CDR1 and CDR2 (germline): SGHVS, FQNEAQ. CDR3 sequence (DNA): TGTGCCAGCAGCTTGGGACAGAGAGCCAAAAACAGTCAGTACTTC. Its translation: CASSLGQRAKNSQYF.

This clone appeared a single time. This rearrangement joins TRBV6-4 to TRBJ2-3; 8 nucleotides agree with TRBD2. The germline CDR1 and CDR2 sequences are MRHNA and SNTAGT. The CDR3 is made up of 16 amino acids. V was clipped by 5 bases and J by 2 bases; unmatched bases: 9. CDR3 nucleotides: TGTGCCAGCAGTCCGTCGACTAGCGAACTCACAGATACGCAGTATTTT. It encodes CASSPSTSELTDTQYF.

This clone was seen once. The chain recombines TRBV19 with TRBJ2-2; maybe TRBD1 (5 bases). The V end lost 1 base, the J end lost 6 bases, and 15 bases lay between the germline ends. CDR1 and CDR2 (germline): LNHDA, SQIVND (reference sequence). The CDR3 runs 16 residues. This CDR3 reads CASSIASTSGSGELFF. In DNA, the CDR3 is TGTGCCAGTAGTATAGCGTCCACCTCAGGGTCCGGGGAGCTGTTTTTT.

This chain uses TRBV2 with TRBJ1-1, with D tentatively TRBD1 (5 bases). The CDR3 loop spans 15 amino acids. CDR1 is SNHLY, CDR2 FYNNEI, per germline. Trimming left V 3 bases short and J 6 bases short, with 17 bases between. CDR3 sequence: CASSDILGEVAEAFF. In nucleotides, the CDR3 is TGTGCCAGCAGTGATATTTTGGGGGAGGTCGCTGAAGCTTTCTTT.

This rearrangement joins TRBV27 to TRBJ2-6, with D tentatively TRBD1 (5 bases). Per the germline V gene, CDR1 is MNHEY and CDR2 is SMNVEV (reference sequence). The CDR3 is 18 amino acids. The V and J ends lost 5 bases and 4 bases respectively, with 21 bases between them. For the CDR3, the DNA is TGTGCCAGCAGTAGCGCACAGGCCAAGTTTAGAGGGGCCAACGTCCTGACTTTC. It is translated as CASSSAQAKFRGANVLTF.

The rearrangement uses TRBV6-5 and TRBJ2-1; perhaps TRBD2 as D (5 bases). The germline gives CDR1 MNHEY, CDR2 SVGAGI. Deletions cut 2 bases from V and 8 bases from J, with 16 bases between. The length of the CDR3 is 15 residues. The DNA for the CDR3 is TGTGCCAGCAGTTACAATCCTAGGAAAGCGGATGAGCAGTTCTTC. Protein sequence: CASSYNPRKADEQFF.

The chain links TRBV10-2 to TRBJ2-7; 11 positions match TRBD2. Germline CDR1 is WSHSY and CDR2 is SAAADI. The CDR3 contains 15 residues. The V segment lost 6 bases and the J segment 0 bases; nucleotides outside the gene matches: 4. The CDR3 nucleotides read TGCGCCAGCAGGCTTCTAGCGGGAGGCTCCTACGAGCAGTACTTC. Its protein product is CASRLLAGGSYEQYF.

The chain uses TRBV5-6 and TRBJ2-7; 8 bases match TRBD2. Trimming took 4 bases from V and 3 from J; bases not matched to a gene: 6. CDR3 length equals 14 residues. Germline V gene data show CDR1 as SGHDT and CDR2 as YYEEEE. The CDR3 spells CASSRTSRVYEQYF. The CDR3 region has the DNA TGTGCCAGCAGCCGGACTAGCCGGGTCTACGAGCAGTACTTC. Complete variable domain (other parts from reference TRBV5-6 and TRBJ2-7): DAGVTQSPTHLIKTRGQQVTLRCSPKSGHDTVSWYQQALGQGPQFIFQYYEEEERQRGNFPDRFSGHQFPNYSSELNVNALLLGDSALYLCASSRTSRVYEQYFGPGTRLTVT.

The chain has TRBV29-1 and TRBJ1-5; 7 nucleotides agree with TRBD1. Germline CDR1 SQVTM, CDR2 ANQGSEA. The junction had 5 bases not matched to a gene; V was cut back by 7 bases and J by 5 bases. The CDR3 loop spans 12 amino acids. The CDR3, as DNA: TGCAGCGCGGGACAGCGGGATCAGCCCCAGCATTTT. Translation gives CSAGQRDQPQHF.

The CDR3 here is CASSGVDWEQYF. The DNA for the CDR3 is TGCGCCAGCAGTGGGGTGGACTGGGAGCAGTACTTC. The chain recombines TRBV10-2 with TRBJ2-7; maybe TRBD2 (5 bases). This CDR3 is 12 amino acids long. V gave up 4 bases and J gave up 7 bases, with 11 bases separating them. The germline gives CDR1 WSHSY, CDR2 SAAADI.

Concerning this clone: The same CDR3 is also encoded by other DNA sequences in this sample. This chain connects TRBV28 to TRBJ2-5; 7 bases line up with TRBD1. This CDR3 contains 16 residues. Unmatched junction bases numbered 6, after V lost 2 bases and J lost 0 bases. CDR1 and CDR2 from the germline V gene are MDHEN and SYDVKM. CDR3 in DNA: TGTGCCAGCAGTTTAAGGGGGCTGGGTGACCAAGAGACCCAGTACTTC. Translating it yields CASSLRGLGDQETQYF.

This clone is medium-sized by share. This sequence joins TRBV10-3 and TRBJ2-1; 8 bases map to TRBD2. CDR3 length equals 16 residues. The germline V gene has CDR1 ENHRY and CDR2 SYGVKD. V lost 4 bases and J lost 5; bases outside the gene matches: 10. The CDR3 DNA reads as TGTGCCATCAGTGGCCCGACGGGGGGGGCCGACAATGAGCAGTTCTTC. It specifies CAISGPTGGADNEQFF.